Below are 23 T cell receptor beta chains sequenced from a single sample in a study of blood T cell repertoires in COVID-19. The table came from immunoSEQ multiplex PCR; TCRdb's copy has only in-frame clones and leaves some out. The table has 200,000 or so clones, about nine tenths seen once; the top ten hold over 3%. The sequenced sample was PBMCs or T cells enriched from blood (not recorded which). Receptor source: a middle-aged woman with acute COVID-19.

The chain carries TRBV6-5 and TRBJ1-1, with D perhaps matching TRBD1 (5 bases). The CDR3 covers 14 residues. Germline CDR1 is MNHEY and CDR2 is SVGAGI. Trimming removed 4 bases at V and 1 base at J, with 10 bases between. CDR3 residues: CASSSADRNTEAFF. The CDR3 DNA follows: TGTGCCAGCAGTTCCGCCGACAGGAACACTGAAGCTTTCTTT.

The chain links TRBV6-6 to TRBJ1-2; 7 bases agree with TRBD1. The CDR3 contains 11 residues. Germline V lookup: CDR1 MNHNY, CDR2 SVGAGI (reference sequence). After removal of 8 bases from V and 7 bases from J, the junction contained 4 bases not matched to a gene. The CDR3 here is CASDEGAGYTF. The CDR3 DNA reads TGTGCCAGCGATGAGGGGGCTGGCTACACCTTC.

The chain couples TRBV9 to TRBJ2-2; possible D gene TRBD1, 6 bases. This CDR3 spans 15 amino acids. Germline CDR1 SGDLS, CDR2 YYNGEE. Between the trimmed V and J ends, which lost 0 bases and 2 bases, there was a span of 8 bases. The CDR3 loop reads CASSVGTENTGELFF. The CDR3 DNA is TGTGCCAGCAGCGTAGGGACAGAAAACACCGGGGAGCTGTTTTTT.

V is TRBV19 and J is TRBJ1-1, with D possibly TRBD1 on 6 matching bases. Trimming took off 4 bases at V and 4 bases at J, with 19 bases between the two ends. The CDR3 length is 16 residues. The germline V gene encodes CDR1 LNHDA and CDR2 SQIVND (reference sequence). The CDR3 sequence is CASSTWGGRGVTEAFF. DNA for the CDR3: TGTGCCAGTAGTACTTGGGGGGGCCGGGGCGTCACTGAAGCTTTCTTT.

This clone was observed a single time. The rearrangement joins TRBV7-9 to TRBJ1-1, with no clear D. Trimming stripped 0 bases from V and 4 bases from J, with 6 bases between. The CDR3 is made up of 13 amino acids. Germline V gene lookup returns CDR1 SEHNR and CDR2 FQNEAQ (reference sequence). This CDR3 is CASSLAPSTEAFF. CDR3 nucleotides: TGTGCCAGCAGCTTAGCGCCGAGCACTGAAGCTTTCTTT.

The rearrangement uses TRBV6-1 and TRBJ2-7; TRBD1 matches at 9 bases. Trimming cost V 2 bases and J 4 bases; bases outside gene matches: 6. The CDR3 is 15 amino acids. Looked up from germline, CDR1 is MNHNS and CDR2 is SASEGT. The CDR3 region has the DNA TGTGCCAGCAGTGAACTTAACGACAGGGGGTACGAGCAGTACTTC. Its protein is CASSELNDRGYEQYF.

V usage is TRBV7-3 and J usage is TRBJ1-1; TRBD1 matches 7 bases. CDR3 length equals 15 residues. Germline CDR1 SGHTA, CDR2 FQGTGA. Trimming removed 2 bases from V and 1 base from J; junction bases left unmatched: 4. CDR3 nucleotide sequence: TGTGCCAGCAGCTTAGGGGGGACAGCGAACACTGAAGCTTTCTTT. Translation gives CASSLGGTANTEAFF.

This chain connects TRBV5-6 to TRBJ1-6, with D unclear. Germline loops: CDR1 SGHDT, CDR2 YYEEEE. Trimming removed 4 bases from V and 0 bases from J, with 11 bases in between. The CDR3 contains 16 residues. In nucleotides, the CDR3 is TGTGCCAGCAGCCCCGCGGGGAGCTCCTATAATTCACCCCTCCACTTT. This encodes CASSPAGSSYNSPLHF.

This clone showed up just once. The chain uses TRBV6-5 and TRBJ1-4; D gene ambiguous. Trimming removed 0 bases at V and 12 bases at J, with 11 bases between. Germline CDR1 reads MNHEY; CDR2 reads SVGAGI. The CDR3 runs 13 residues. The DNA of the CDR3 is TGTGCCAGCAGTTACTCAGCTGGAGGTGAACTGTTTTTT. This codes for CASSYSAGGELFF.

Details on this clone: One end of the junction fails to match germline, which may point to a read error. The V gene is TRBV18, the J gene TRBJ2-2; no firm D call. CDR1 KGHSH and CDR2 LQKENI come from the germline V gene. This CDR3 has 15 amino acids. The CDR3: CASSSDTRNPGELFF. Here the CDR3 DNA reads TGTGCCAGCTCATCAGACACCAGGAACCCCGGGGAGCTGTTTTTT.

V and J are TRBV27 and TRBJ2-1, with 14 positions matching TRBD2. V lost 6 bases and J lost 8; bases outside the gene matches: 9. This CDR3 has 16 amino acids. The germline V gene encodes CDR1 MNHEY and CDR2 SMNVEV (reference sequence). The CDR3 nucleotides read TGTGCCAGCAGGCGAACCGGACTAGCGGGGGGCCATGAGCAGTTCTTC. Translation: CASRRTGLAGGHEQFF.

The chain employs TRBV4-1 and TRBJ2-1; 7 bases line up with TRBD2. CDR3 length: 13 residues. J lost 7 bases, V lost 4 bases, and 4 bases had no gene match. Germline CDR1 is MGHRA and CDR2 is YSYEKL. This CDR3 is CASSPLGGNEQFF. The DNA of the CDR3 is TGCGCCAGCAGCCCTCTCGGGGGGAATGAGCAGTTCTTC.

The chain couples TRBV5-1 to TRBJ2-2, with a possible D match to TRBD1 (5 bases). V was trimmed by 5 bases and J by 6 bases, leaving 14 bases between them. The CDR3 has 14 residues. The germline gives CDR1 SGHRS, CDR2 YFSETQ. CDR3 nucleotide sequence: TGCGCCAGCAGTAGGCAGGGTGTGGCCGGGGAGCTGTTTTTT. Translated, it gives CASSRQGVAGELFF.

This chain connects TRBV7-3 to TRBJ1-1, with a possible D match to TRBD1 (6 bases). The CDR3 is made up of 16 amino acids. V gave up 1 base and J gave up 1 base, with 13 bases separating them. Germline assignment: CDR1 SGHTA and CDR2 FQGTGA. CDR3 sequence reads: CASSLIGGGENTEAFF. The CDR3 DNA is TGTGCCAGCAGCTTAATCGGCGGGGGCGAGAACACTGAAGCTTTCTTT.

The rearrangement joins TRBV2 to TRBJ1-4; possibly TRBD1 for D (6 bases). The CDR3 is 16 amino acids. The germline V and J ends were trimmed by 6 bases and 4 bases, with 18 bases remaining between them. Germline CDR1 is SNHLY and CDR2 is FYNNEI. The CDR3 DNA reads TGTGCCAGCAGCCCCAGGAGGGGGGGTGGTAATGAAAAACTGTTTTTT. Its protein product is CASSPRRGGGNEKLFF.

This clone was recorded once. Different DNA sequences within this sample yield the same CDR3. The chain links TRBV12-3 or TRBV12-4 to TRBJ1-2, with a weak D call TRBD1 (6 bases). The V end was cut by 6 bases, the J end by 5 bases, with 10 bases between. The CDR3 extends over 12 amino acids. CDR3: CASSAQGYGYTF. In DNA, the CDR3 is TGTGCCAGCAGCGCACAGGGATATGGCTACACCTTC.

The chain has TRBV9 and TRBJ1-3, with 7 bases fitting TRBD1. CDR1 is SGDLS, CDR2 YYNGEE, per germline. Trimming cost V 4 bases and J 2 bases; bases outside gene matches: 15. The CDR3 length is 18 residues. Here the CDR3 reads CASSPESPFGTAGNTIYF. The CDR3 bases are TGTGCCAGCAGCCCGGAGAGTCCTTTCGGGACAGCTGGAAACACCATATATTTT.

The count of this clone is one. The chain recombines TRBV7-2 with TRBJ2-7, with D hard to call. Trimming shortened V by 0 bases and J by 4 bases, and 7 bases separated the two germline ends. The CDR3 is made up of 13 amino acids. Germline CDR1 and CDR2: SGHTA and FQGNSA. The CDR3 DNA reads as TGTGCCAGCAGCTTAGCTAACGGGTACGAGCAGTACTTC. Translated: CASSLANGYEQYF.

The J gene is TRBJ2-1, the V gene TRBV28, with TRBD1 identical over 7 bases. Germline-derived CDR1 and CDR2 are MDHEN and SYDVKM. J was trimmed by 2 bases and V by 8 bases; bases with no gene match: 12. There are 16 residues in the CDR3. CDR3 in amino acids: CASFTLGQVAYNEQFF. CDR3 nucleotide sequence: TGTGCCAGCTTCACTTTAGGACAGGTCGCCTACAATGAGCAGTTCTTC. The variable domain in full, with the rest retrieved from reference TRBV28 and TRBJ2-1, is DVKVTQSSRYLVKRTGEKVFLECVQDMDHENMFWYRQDPGLGLRLIYFSYDVKMKEKGDIPEGYSVSREKKERFSLILESASTNQTSMYLCASFTLGQVAYNEQFFGPGTRLTVL.

The CDR3 nucleotides read TGTGCCAGCAGCCCCACCGGGACAGGGAGCAATCAGCCCCAGCATTTT. This translates into CASSPTGTGSNQPQHF. This chain joins TRBV5-5 and TRBJ1-5; TRBD1 matches at 9 bases. V lost 4 bases to trimming and J lost 1 base; unmatched junction nucleotides: 6. The CDR3 is 16 amino acids. CDR1 SGHKS and CDR2 YYEKEE come from the germline V gene (reference sequence).

The CDR3 bases are TGTGCCGGTTCAACAGGGACAGATAATTCACCCCTCCACTTT. It encodes CAGSTGTDNSPLHF. J is TRBJ1-6 and V is TRBV30; 7 bases match TRBD1. Germline V gene lookup returns CDR1 GTSNPN and CDR2 SVGIG (reference sequence). After removal of 8 bases from V and 5 bases from J, the junction contained 9 bases not matched to a gene. This CDR3 region has 14 residues.

The V call is TRBV18, the J call TRBJ1-5; 7 positions agree with TRBD1. The germline gives CDR1 KGHSH, CDR2 LQKENI. The CDR3 contains 15 residues. V was clipped by 0 bases and J by 7 bases; unmatched bases: 6. The CDR3 bases are TGTGCCAGCTCACCACCAGGGGGCGCAGGACAGCCCCAGCATTTT. Amino acids: CASSPPGGAGQPQHF.

J is TRBJ1-1 and V is TRBV28, with 7 bases identical to TRBD1. This CDR3 spans 15 amino acids. CDR1 is MDHEN, CDR2 SYDVKM, per germline. The V and J ends lost 5 bases and 6 bases, in that order; junction bases with no gene match: 12. The DNA of the CDR3 is TGTGCCAGCAGTCTCCAATACAGGGGCAGCGCTGAAGCTTTCTTT. Translated: CASSLQYRGSAEAFF.